The 14 T cell receptor beta chains presented below share a single source sample, sequenced in a study of blood T cell repertoires in COVID-19. Assay used: immunoSEQ multiplex PCR; TCRdb lists only in-frame clones, some missing. The sample records over 130,000 clones, about 86% being singletons. The sample taken for sequencing was peripheral blood. These TCRs come from a man in his sixties or seventies with acute or convalescent COVID-19.

V is TRBV12-3 or TRBV12-4 and J is TRBJ2-7; D remains ambiguous. V was shortened by 2 bases and J by 2 bases, with 4 bases between the two germline ends. The CDR3 is made up of 12 amino acids. The CDR3 nucleotides are TGTGCCAGCAGTTTAACACCCTACGAGCAGTACTTC. Translating it yields CASSLTPYEQYF.

CDR3 loop: CASSLGTSGGDTQYF. The CDR3 nucleotides are TGTGCCAGCAGCCTCGGGACTAGCGGAGGAGATACGCAGTATTTT. The V gene is TRBV7-6, the J gene TRBJ2-3; TRBD2 matches at 11 bases. The length of the CDR3 is 15 residues. The V gene's germline CDR1 is SGHVS and CDR2 FNYEAQ. The V gene end was trimmed by 5 bases and the J gene end by 5 bases; junction bases not matched to a gene: 6.

The CDR3 sequence is CATSDSIGRAGETQYF. The CDR3 coding sequence is TGTGCCACCAGTGATTCTATCGGGAGGGCCGGAGAGACCCAGTACTTC. The V gene is TRBV24-1, the J gene TRBJ2-5, with 8 bases aligning to TRBD2. J was trimmed by 4 bases and V by 2 bases; bases with no gene match: 8. Germline CDR1 reads KGHDR; CDR2 reads SFDVKD. The CDR3 spans 16 residues.

The chain links TRBV15 to TRBJ2-7, with D unclear. Germline V gene sequence: CDR1 LNHNV, CDR2 YYDKDF (reference sequence). V was pared by 3 bases and J by 2 bases, with 8 bases between. This CDR3 comprises 13 residues. The DNA of the CDR3 is TGTGCCACCAGCAGGGCCCTGACCTACGAGCAGTACTTC. Encoded protein: CATSRALTYEQYF.

The chain carries TRBV23-1 and TRBJ2-4; D is uncertain. TRBV23-1 is recorded as an ORF, its role being uncertain. Trimming left V 11 bases short and J 0 bases short, with 5 bases between. The CDR3 contains 11 residues. The CDR3 here is CASVAKNIQYF. The CDR3 bases are TGCGCCTCCGTAGCCAAAAACATTCAGTACTTC.

The chain carries TRBV15 and TRBJ1-2; no clear D gene. Germline CDR1 and CDR2: LNHNV and YYDKDF (reference sequence). The length of the CDR3 is 13 residues. The ends were cut back, 0 bases at V and 6 bases at J, with 8 bases in the middle. The CDR3 sequence: CATSRESMDGYTF. The DNA of the CDR3 is TGTGCCACCAGCAGAGAGAGTATGGATGGCTACACCTTC.

The chain has TRBV28 and TRBJ2-3; 8 positions agree with TRBD2. From germline, CDR1 is MDHEN and CDR2 SYDVKM. The CDR3 extends over 16 amino acids. V lost 2 bases and J lost 2; bases outside the gene matches: 6. The CDR3: CASSLALAGATDTQYF. The DNA of the CDR3 is TGTGCCAGCAGTTTAGCGCTAGCGGGTGCCACAGATACGCAGTATTTT.

This clone was picked up one time. The V gene is TRBV15, the J gene TRBJ1-1; no firm D call. V was clipped by 4 bases and J by 5 bases, with 14 bases between them. The length of the CDR3 is 14 residues. Per the germline V gene, CDR1 is LNHNV and CDR2 is YYDKDF (reference sequence). The CDR3 loop reads CATSTPDPGTEAFF. For the CDR3, the DNA is TGTGCCACCAGCACCCCCGACCCGGGTACTGAAGCTTTCTTT.

This clone has a single count. This sequence joins TRBV24-1 and TRBJ2-6, with D hard to call. The CDR3 spans 17 residues. Germline V gives CDR1 KGHDR, CDR2 SFDVKD. The germline V and J ends were trimmed by 0 bases and 2 bases, with 10 bases remaining between them. For the CDR3, the DNA is TGTGCCACCAGTGATTTGCCCCGGGTCCCTGGGGCCAACGTCCTGACTTTC. This translates into CATSDLPRVPGANVLTF.

This clone was observed once. The J gene is TRBJ2-3, the V gene TRBV6-5; 8 positions agree with TRBD1. V shed 10 bases, J shed 7 bases, and the junction held 10 bases outside the gene matches. Germline lookup yields CDR1 MNHEY and CDR2 SVGAGI. This CDR3 spans 13 amino acids. Here the CDR3 DNA reads TGTGCCACGAGACAGGGGCTGGTACATACGCAGTATTTT. Protein sequence: CATRQGLVHTQYF.

The gene calls are TRBV25-1 and TRBJ1-5; a possible D gene is TRBD1 (6 bases). The germline gives CDR1 MGHDK, CDR2 SYGVNS. Trimming shortened V by 11 bases and J by 3 bases, and 14 bases separated the two germline ends. This CDR3 is built from 13 residues. In nucleotides, the CDR3 is TGTGCCTCCGAGGGGGGGGACAATCAGCCCCAGCATTTT. Residues: CASEGGDNQPQHF.

This rearrangement joins TRBV28 to TRBJ1-5; 7 bases fit TRBD1. With V trimmed by 1 base and J by 6 bases, 3 bases remained unmatched. The CDR3 is 14 residues long. The germline V gene encodes CDR1 MDHEN and CDR2 SYDVKM. Here the CDR3 reads CASSLSGGTQPQHF. CDR3 DNA sequence: TGTGCCAGCAGTTTATCAGGGGGTACTCAGCCCCAGCATTTT. The full variable domain, its missing parts supplied by reference TRBV28 and TRBJ1-5, is DVKVTQSSRYLVKRTGEKVFLECVQDMDHENMFWYRQDPGLGLRLIYFSYDVKMKEKGDIPEGYSVSREKKERFSLILESASTNQTSMYLCASSLSGGTQPQHFGDGTRLSIL.

This chain uses TRBV19 with TRBJ2-7, with a weak D call TRBD2 (7 bases). This CDR3 is built from 15 residues. In germline, CDR1 is LNHDA, CDR2 SQIVND (reference sequence). V lost 8 bases and J 0 bases, leaving 17 bases between the germline ends. CDR3 sequence (DNA): TGTGCCAGTCGCCGAGAGGGGGGGGGCTCCTACGAGCAGTACTTC. Translation gives CASRREGGGSYEQYF.

This rearrangement joins TRBV11-3 to TRBJ2-3; perhaps TRBD2 as D (6 bases). V lost 5 bases, J lost 2 bases, and 17 bases lay in between. The CDR3 consists of 16 residues. Germline CDR1 is SGHNT and CDR2 is YENEEA. CDR3: CASSPYSGPDTDTQYF. CDR3 DNA sequence: TGTGCCAGCAGCCCCTATAGCGGTCCGGACACAGATACGCAGTATTTT.